One sample yielded the 30 T cell receptor beta chains listed below, sequenced in a study of regulatory dendritic cells for organ transplantation. The method was immunoSEQ multiplex PCR; TCRdb's version includes in-frame clones alone and lacks a portion of them. The repertoire includes over 20,000 clones, about 70% of them detected once, and approximately 0.9% sits in the top ten. Material: memory CD4+ T cells from blood. Documented subset: CD45RO+ memory T cells. The receptor set was obtained from a human donor in good health.

J is TRBJ2-7 and V is TRBV18; D might be TRBD1 (6 bases). Trimming removed 3 bases at V and 6 bases at J, with 12 bases between. Germline V gives CDR1 KGHSH, CDR2 LQKENI. This CDR3 is 13 amino acids long. CDR3 protein: CASSPGQGVEQYF. CDR3 coding DNA: TGTGCCAGCTCACCGGGACAAGGGGTCGAGCAGTACTTC.

The chain is built from TRBV9 and TRBJ2-5; 11 positions match TRBD2. V lost 0 bases, J lost 3 bases, and 4 bases stayed unmatched. The germline V gene encodes CDR1 SGDLS and CDR2 YYNGEE. The CDR3 length is 16 residues. Here the CDR3 reads CASSVGGLAGEETQYF. CDR3 bases: TGTGCCAGCAGCGTAGGAGGACTAGCGGGCGAAGAGACCCAGTACTTC.

V and J are TRBV2 and TRBJ1-4; 8 nucleotides align to TRBD1. V trimming: 6 bases; J trimming: 5 bases; junction bases outside the gene matches: 5. The CDR3 runs to 14 residues. CDR1 and CDR2 from the germline V gene are SNHLY and FYNNEI. The CDR3 loop is CASSRTGRNEKLFF. CDR3 nucleotide sequence: TGTGCCAGCAGCAGGACAGGGCGGAATGAAAAACTGTTTTTT. The full variable domain, completed using reference TRBV2 and TRBJ1-4, is EPEVTQTPSHQVTQMGQEVILRCVPISNHLYFYWYRQILGQKVEFLVSFYNNEISEKSEIFDDQFSVERPDGSNFTLKIRSTKLEDSAMYFCASSRTGRNEKLFFGSGTQLSVL.

The CDR3 DNA sequence: TGTGCCAGCAGTTTGGCCACAGGGGGCGCGAGCAATCAGCCCCAGCATTTT. Its translation is CASSLATGGASNQPQHF. The rearrangement uses TRBV28 and TRBJ1-5, with TRBD1 identical over 9 bases. The V gene end was trimmed by 3 bases and the J gene end by 1 base; junction bases not matched to a gene: 7. Germline CDR1 MDHEN, CDR2 SYDVKM. The CDR3 consists of 17 residues. Looking up the rest from reference TRBV28 and TRBJ1-5 gives the full variable domain: DVKVTQSSRYLVKRTGEKVFLECVQDMDHENMFWYRQDPGLGLRLIYFSYDVKMKEKGDIPEGYSVSREKKERFSLILESASTNQTSMYLCASSLATGGASNQPQHFGDGTRLSIL.

The rearrangement joins TRBV10-3 to TRBJ2-3; D is perhaps TRBD1 (6 bases). The length of the CDR3 is 15 residues. Germline V gene data show CDR1 as ENHRY and CDR2 as SYGVKD. V was cut by 6 bases and J by 1 base, with 14 bases left in between. For the CDR3, the DNA is TGTGCCATCAGACGAGGGGCAGGGGGCACAGATACGCAGTATTTT. Amino acid sequence: CAIRRGAGGTDTQYF.

The rearrangement uses TRBV10-3 and TRBJ1-2; 7 nucleotides line up with TRBD1. J lost 5 bases, V lost 0 bases, and 3 bases had no gene match. The length of the CDR3 is 14 residues. Germline lookup yields CDR1 ENHRY and CDR2 SYGVKD. The CDR3 loop is CAISESGTAYGYTF. DNA of the CDR3: TGTGCCATCAGTGAGTCCGGGACAGCGTATGGCTACACCTTC.

This chain uses TRBV19 with TRBJ1-1; 7 nucleotides line up with TRBD1. With 5 bases clipped from V and 2 bases from J, the junction kept 8 bases outside the gene matches. From germline, CDR1 is LNHDA and CDR2 SQIVND (reference sequence). The CDR3 has 15 amino acids. The CDR3 DNA sequence: TGTGCCAGTAGTGCCCGACAGGGAGGAAACACTGAAGCTTTCTTT. This translates into CASSARQGGNTEAFF.

The chain combines TRBV5-5 with TRBJ2-2; 7 bases line up with TRBD1. The length of the CDR3 is 15 residues. Germline V CDR1 and CDR2: SGHKS, YYEKEE (reference sequence). Trimming took 0 bases from V and 1 from J; bases not matched to a gene: 0. CDR3 amino acids: CASSLGQGNTGELFF. CDR3 DNA sequence: TGTGCCAGCAGCTTGGGACAGGGGAACACCGGGGAGCTGTTTTTT.

The gene calls are TRBV21-1 and TRBJ1-3; the listed D gene, TRBD1, was not tested against the DNA. TRBV21-1 is an annotated pseudogene. The CDR3 runs 17 residues. CDR3 region: CASSKAVARGLPNTIYF. CDR3 coding DNA: TGTGCCAGCAGCAAAGCGGTAGCCAGGGGGCTGCCGAACACCATATATTTT.

This clone was counted only a few times. The J gene is TRBJ2-7, the V gene TRBV7-9; D uncertain. V shed 1 base and J shed 5 bases, with 12 bases lying between them. CDR1 SEHNR and CDR2 FQNEAQ come from the germline V gene (reference sequence). The CDR3 length is 14 residues. CDR3 amino acids: CASSLDTGFDEQYF. CDR3 DNA: TGTGCCAGCAGCTTAGACACGGGTTTCGACGAGCAGTACTTC.

The CDR3 is CASSPGWGASGNTIYF. CDR3 nucleotides: TGCGCCAGCAGCCCCGGATGGGGAGCCTCTGGAAACACCATATATTTT. V is TRBV5-1 and J is TRBJ1-3; no clear D. CDR3 size: 16 residues. Germline V gives CDR1 SGHRS, CDR2 YFSETQ. V was pared by 4 bases and J by 0 bases, with 14 bases between.

This chain joins TRBV29-1 and TRBJ1-2; 7 bases line up with TRBD1. V lost 3 bases, J lost 4 bases, and 5 bases stayed unmatched. Germline values: CDR1 SQVTM, CDR2 ANQGSEA. The CDR3 totals 13 residues. As DNA, the CDR3 is TGCAGCGTTGACCTGGACAGGAGCTATGGCTACACCTTC. Its protein is CSVDLDRSYGYTF.

The chain couples TRBV6-6 to TRBJ2-1, with TRBD1 matching 7 bases. Per the germline V gene, CDR1 is MNHNY and CDR2 is SVGAGI (reference sequence). The CDR3 totals 15 residues. J lost 0 bases, V lost 6 bases, and 5 bases had no gene match. The CDR3 DNA sequence: TGTGCCAGCAGCAACGACAGGGTCTCCTACAATGAGCAGTTCTTC. This codes for CASSNDRVSYNEQFF.

This chain links TRBV9 with TRBJ1-5; TRBD1 aligns across 8 bases. This CDR3 is built from 14 residues. The V gene's germline CDR1 is SGDLS and CDR2 YYNGEE. The V gene end was trimmed by 3 bases and the J gene end by 6 bases; junction bases not matched to a gene: 5. DNA of the CDR3: TGTGCCAGCAGCGGCACAGGGGGGAGTCAGCCCCAGCATTTT. The encoded protein is CASSGTGGSQPQHF.

This clone came up a few times. This rearrangement joins TRBV2 to TRBJ1-6; D unresolved. Germline CDR1 SNHLY, CDR2 FYNNEI. This CDR3 is built from 12 residues. Trimming left V 7 bases short and J 13 bases short, with 14 bases between. CDR3 sequence: CASKGELEPLHF. The DNA of the CDR3 is TGTGCCAGCAAAGGTGAGCTGGAGCCCCTCCACTTT.

This clone was seen more than once but under ten times. J is TRBJ1-1 and V is TRBV4-1; D ambiguous. Germline values: CDR1 MGHRA, CDR2 YSYEKL. The CDR3 extends over 13 amino acids. V shed 0 bases and J shed 3 bases, with 5 bases lying between them. CDR3 residues: CASSQDRYTEAFF. The DNA of the CDR3 is TGCGCCAGCAGCCAAGACAGATACACTGAAGCTTTCTTT.

This clone was recorded only once. The chain has TRBV19 and TRBJ2-5, with 10 bases identical to TRBD2. Germline V lookup: CDR1 LNHDA, CDR2 SQIVND (reference sequence). V was clipped by 3 bases and J by 0 bases; unmatched bases: 4. This CDR3 has 16 amino acids. The CDR3 sequence: CASSIVAGGHQETQYF. CDR3 sequence (DNA): TGTGCCAGTAGTATCGTAGCGGGGGGCCACCAAGAGACCCAGTACTTC.

This rearrangement joins TRBV18 to TRBJ1-2; 11 bases line up with TRBD1. The germline CDR1 and CDR2 sequences are KGHSH and LQKENI. Losses at the gene ends were 3 bases for V and 7 bases for J; bases not matched to a gene: 10. The CDR3 is made up of 16 amino acids. CDR3: CASSPSDRGRPSGYTF. In nucleotides, the CDR3 is TGTGCCAGCTCACCCTCGGACAGGGGGCGACCCTCTGGCTACACCTTC.

The genes are TRBV15 and TRBJ2-3; 7 bases agree with TRBD2. The CDR3 length is 16 residues. V shed 4 bases and J 1 base; nucleotides not matched to a gene: 8. Germline V gene sequence: CDR1 LNHNV, CDR2 YYDKDF (reference sequence). This CDR3 is CATSTPWGGRTDTQYF. CDR3 coding DNA: TGTGCCACCAGCACCCCCTGGGGGGGACGCACAGATACGCAGTATTTT.

The J gene is TRBJ1-2, the V gene TRBV14; the match to TRBD1 covers 7 bases. CDR1 and CDR2 (germline): SGHDN, FVKESK. V lost 4 bases and J lost 8; bases outside the gene matches: 4. This CDR3 is 12 amino acids long. CDR3 in amino acids: CASSPGQWGYTF. CDR3 sequence (DNA): TGTGCCAGCAGCCCGGGACAGTGGGGCTACACCTTC.

The sample holds a few counts of this clone. The V gene is TRBV4-3, the J gene TRBJ2-1; 7 nucleotides line up with TRBD2. Trimming at V came to 1 base and at J to 1 base, leaving 4 bases not matched to a gene. Germline-derived CDR1 and CDR2 are LGHNA and YSLEER. CDR3 length equals 16 residues. CDR3 in amino acids: CASSQGAGRSYNEQFF. The CDR3 bases are TGCGCCAGCAGCCAAGGAGCGGGGCGATCCTACAATGAGCAGTTCTTC.

The chain carries TRBV4-2 and TRBJ2-5; 10 bases map to TRBD2. The CDR3 runs to 18 residues. J was trimmed by 5 bases and V by 0 bases; bases with no gene match: 12. From germline, CDR1 is LGHNA and CDR2 YNFKEQ. This CDR3 is CASSQDRGSGGPWETQYF. CDR3 in DNA: TGTGCCAGCAGCCAAGATAGGGGTAGCGGGGGGCCCTGGGAGACCCAGTACTTC.

The rearrangement joins TRBV6-5 to TRBJ2-3, with 8 bases aligning to TRBD2. Trimming cost V 6 bases and J 4 bases; bases outside gene matches: 9. The CDR3 runs 15 residues. The germline gives CDR1 MNHEY, CDR2 SVGAGI. The DNA of the CDR3 is TGTGCCAGCAGCAGACCGGGACTAGGAGCAGATACGCAGTATTTT. Its translation: CASSRPGLGADTQYF.

This clone was observed once. The chain carries TRBV19 and TRBJ2-2, with D tentatively TRBD1 (5 bases). Trimming stripped 7 bases from V and 0 bases from J, with 15 bases between. The V gene's germline CDR1 is LNHDA and CDR2 SQIVND (reference sequence). The CDR3 length is 16 residues. The CDR3, as DNA: TGTGCCAGTACCCAACTCGGCAGGGCGAACACCGGGGAGCTGTTTTTT. Translating it yields CASTQLGRANTGELFF.

The chain couples TRBV6-1 to TRBJ1-1; the match to TRBD1 covers 9 bases. The germline V gene encodes CDR1 MNHNS and CDR2 SASEGT. The junction had 4 bases not matched to a gene; V was cut back by 3 bases and J by 5 bases. The CDR3 spans 14 residues. In DNA, the CDR3 is TGTGCCAGCAGTGAGACAGGGGGACGTACTGAAGCTTTCTTT. This sequence encodes CASSETGGRTEAFF.

The table lists this clone with a few counts. The V and J genes are TRBV7-9 and TRBJ1-1; 9 bases align to TRBD1. CDR3 length: 15 amino acids. Germline CDR1 and CDR2: SEHNR and FQNEAQ (reference sequence). V lost 5 bases, J lost 1 base, and 5 bases stayed unmatched. The CDR3 loop reads CASSISTGGNTEAFF. CDR3 nucleotides: TGTGCCAGCAGCATATCGACAGGGGGGAACACTGAAGCTTTCTTT.

The chain employs TRBV2 and TRBJ1-2, with 8 bases identical to TRBD1. This CDR3 comprises 13 residues. The junction had 3 bases not matched to a gene; V was cut back by 4 bases and J by 5 bases. Germline CDR1 and CDR2: SNHLY and FYNNEI. The CDR3, as DNA: TGTGCCAGCAGTGTTGACAGGGGATATGGCTACACCTTC. Translated, it gives CASSVDRGYGYTF.

CDR3: CASSANRGGRADTQYF. In DNA form, the CDR3 reads TGTGCCAGCAGCGCCAATCGGGGGGGGAGGGCAGATACGCAGTATTTT. The gene calls are TRBV9 and TRBJ2-3, with 8 bases identical to TRBD2. The CDR3 sequence is 16 residues long. The ends lost 3 bases at V and 4 bases at J; junction bases unmatched: 10. The germline CDR1 and CDR2 sequences are SGDLS and YYNGEE.

The chain links TRBV9 to TRBJ2-1; no firm D call. There are 14 residues in the CDR3. CDR1 is SGDLS, CDR2 YYNGEE, per germline. V was trimmed by 0 bases and J by 3 bases, leaving 7 bases between them. The CDR3 loop is CASSVGPGYNEQFF. CDR3 coding DNA: TGTGCCAGCAGCGTAGGCCCCGGCTACAATGAGCAGTTCTTC.

The J gene is TRBJ2-1, the V gene TRBV5-1; a possible D gene is TRBD2 (5 bases). CDR1 is SGHRS, CDR2 YFSETQ, per germline. CDR3 length: 16 residues. V dropped 2 bases and J dropped 4 bases, with 16 bases sitting between them. The CDR3 DNA reads as TGCGCCAGCAGCTTAATCGGGATGGGTGGGTACAATGAGCAGTTCTTC. Protein product: CASSLIGMGGYNEQFF.